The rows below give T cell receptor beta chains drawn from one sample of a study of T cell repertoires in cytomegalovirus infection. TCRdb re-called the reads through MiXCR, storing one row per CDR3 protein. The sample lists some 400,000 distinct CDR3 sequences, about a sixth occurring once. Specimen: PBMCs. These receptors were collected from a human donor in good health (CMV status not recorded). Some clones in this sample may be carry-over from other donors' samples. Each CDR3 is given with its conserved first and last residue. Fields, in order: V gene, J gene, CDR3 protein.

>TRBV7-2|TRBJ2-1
CASSLVVSMRGGLYNEQFF
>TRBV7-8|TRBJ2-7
CASSEGAGNTYEQYF
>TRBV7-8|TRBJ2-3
CASSPPSRSVRGTDTQYF
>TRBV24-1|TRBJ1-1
CATTGPAEAFF
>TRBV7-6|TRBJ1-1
CASSRNQGEAAFF
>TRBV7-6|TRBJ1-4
CASSLSGHRNEKLFF
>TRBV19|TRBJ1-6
CARDGLTNSPLHF
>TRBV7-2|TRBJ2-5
CASSLVGLADQETQYF
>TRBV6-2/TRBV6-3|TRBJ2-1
CASSRYNEQFF
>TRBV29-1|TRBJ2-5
CSAGAGGPQETQYF
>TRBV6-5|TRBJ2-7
CASSYSWDFYEQYF
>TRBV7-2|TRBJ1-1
CASSTGGQTHTEAFF
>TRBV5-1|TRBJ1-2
CASTLQGGGYTF
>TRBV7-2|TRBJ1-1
CASSPSQGNTEAFF
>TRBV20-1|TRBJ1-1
CSASLGQGALGEAFF
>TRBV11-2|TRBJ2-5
CASSLDSGTGQETQYF
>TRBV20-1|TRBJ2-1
CSAPSGGTYNEQFF
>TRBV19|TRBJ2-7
CASSITGEFYEQYF
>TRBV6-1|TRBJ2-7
CASSEGGQGDYEQYF
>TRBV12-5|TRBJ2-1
CASGLGTSESFEQFF
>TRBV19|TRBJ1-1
CASSMGRENTEAFF
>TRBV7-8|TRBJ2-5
CASSLVGGLAGGRGETQYF